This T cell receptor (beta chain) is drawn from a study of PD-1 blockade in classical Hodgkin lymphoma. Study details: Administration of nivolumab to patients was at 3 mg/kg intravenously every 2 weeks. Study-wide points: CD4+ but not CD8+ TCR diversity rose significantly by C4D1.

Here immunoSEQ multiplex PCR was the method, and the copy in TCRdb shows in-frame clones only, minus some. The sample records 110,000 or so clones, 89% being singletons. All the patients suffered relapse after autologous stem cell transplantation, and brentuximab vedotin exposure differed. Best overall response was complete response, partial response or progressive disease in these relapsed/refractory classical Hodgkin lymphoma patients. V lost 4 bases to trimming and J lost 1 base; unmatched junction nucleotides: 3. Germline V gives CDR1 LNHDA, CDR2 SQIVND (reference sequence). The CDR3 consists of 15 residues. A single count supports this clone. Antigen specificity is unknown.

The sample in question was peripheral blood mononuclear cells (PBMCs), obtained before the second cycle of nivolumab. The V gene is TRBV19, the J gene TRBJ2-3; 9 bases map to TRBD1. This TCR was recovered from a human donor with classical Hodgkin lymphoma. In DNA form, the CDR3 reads TGTGCCAGTAGTACTTACAGGGGGCGCACAGATACGCAGTATTTT. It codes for CASSTYRGRTDTQYF.